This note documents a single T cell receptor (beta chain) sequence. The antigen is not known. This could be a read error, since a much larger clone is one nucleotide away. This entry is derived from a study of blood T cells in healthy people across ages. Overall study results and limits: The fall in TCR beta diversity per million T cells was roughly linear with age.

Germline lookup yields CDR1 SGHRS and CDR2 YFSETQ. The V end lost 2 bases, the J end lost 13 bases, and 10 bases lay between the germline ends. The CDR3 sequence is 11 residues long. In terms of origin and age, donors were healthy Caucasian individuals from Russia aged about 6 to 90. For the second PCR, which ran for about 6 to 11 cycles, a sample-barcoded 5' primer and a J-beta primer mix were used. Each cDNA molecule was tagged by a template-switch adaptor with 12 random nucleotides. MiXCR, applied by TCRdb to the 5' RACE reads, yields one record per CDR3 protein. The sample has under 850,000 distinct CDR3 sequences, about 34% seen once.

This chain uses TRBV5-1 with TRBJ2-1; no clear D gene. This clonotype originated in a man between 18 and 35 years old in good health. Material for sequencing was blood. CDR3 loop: CASSFDETQFF. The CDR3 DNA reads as TGCGCCAGCAGCTTTGACGAGACCCAGTTCTTC.